This T cell receptor beta chain came from a study of cytomegalovirus exposure and HLA in healthy donors. PCR involved 60 Vbeta and 13 Jbeta primers. Produced via immunoSEQ multiplex PCR; TCRdb's table is partial and in-frame only. Seen here are about 140,000 clones, 76% observed once, and the top ten hold approximately 4%. The length of the CDR3 is 13 residues. V lost 5 bases to trimming and J lost 1 base, with 9 bases between them. Germline CDR1 is SGHRS and CDR2 is YFSETQ. Comment on this clone: Antigen unknown.

Findings and limits, study-wide: TRBV6-2, TRBV6-3 and some other V segments were unresolvable in 87-base-pair reads. In vitro testing confirmed three CMV-associated chains as specific for CMV antigens. According to a later analysis, donors in an Asian-associated ancestry cluster reportedly had fewer N-insertions than the roughly 640-donor mean. It was approximately 150 TCR beta chains that were listed as cytomegalovirus-associated.

The sequenced sample consisted of PBMCs. This chain links TRBV5-1 with TRBJ1-1, with D perhaps TRBD1 (5 bases). This TCR derives from a man aged 18 to 35 in good health and CMV-seronegative. CDR3 nucleotides: TGCGCCAGCAGTGGAGGGGCGAACACTGAAGCTTTCTTT. It encodes CASSGGANTEAFF.